This T cell receptor beta chain was sequenced in a study of cytomegalovirus exposure and HLA in healthy donors. Study-wide points: Earlier findings revealed that most TCR beta V segments proved productive either about 87% or about 30% of the time. As a later analysis revealed, the rate of TCR association differed by HLA locus, with DRB1 most and HLA-C fewest.

Deletions cut 0 bases from V and 6 bases from J, with 17 bases between. The CDR3 consists of 16 residues. Germline V gives CDR1 SGDLS, CDR2 YYNGEE. Regarding this clone: Its antigen is not known.

Use of 60 Vbeta and 13 Jbeta primers characterized the PCR. Sequencing used immunoSEQ multiplex PCR; TCRdb keeps in-frame clones, though not all of them. The data show about 130,000 clones, with more than 60% seen just once and 2.1% held by the top ten. The J gene is TRBJ2-3, the V gene TRBV9; tentative D call: TRBD2 (7 bases). The sample taken for sequencing was PBMCs. The clonotype comes from a woman between 40 and 50 years old in good health and CMV-seropositive. CDR3 in amino acids: CASSVVAGATTDTQYF. CDR3 nucleotide sequence: TGTGCCAGCAGCGTAGTGGCGGGGGCGACGACGGATACGCAGTATTTT. The entire variable domain, with the rest obtained from reference TRBV9 and TRBJ2-3, is as follows: DSGVTQTPKHLITATGQRVTLRCSPRSGDLSVYWYQQSLDQGLQFLIQYYNGEERAKGNILERFSAQQFPDLHSELNLSSLELGDSALYFCASSVVAGATTDTQYFGPGTRLTVL.